These T cell receptor beta chains were read from a single sample in a study of shared clonotypes between healthy human individuals. Libraries were prepared by immunoSEQ multiplex PCR; TCRdb keeps only in-frame clonotypes and omits some of them. The repertoire has some 2.1 million clones, about 94% of them found once; the top ten carry around 1.8%. The sample consisted of naive CD8+ T cells from PBMCs. All receptors come from a man aged 18-30 years in good health. Some clones in this sample may be carry-over from other donors' samples. The CDR3 runs from the conserved cysteine through the conserved F or W. Each record gives: CDR3 protein, CDR3 DNA, CDR3 length, V gene, clone size, D gene, J gene. A D gene is named only where the DNA matches it firmly. Clone size appears in some rows only: once, few, many, or a class for an expanded clone.

CDR3: CASSLPVAERLTDTQYF
DNA: TGTGCCAGCAGCTTACCCGTAGCGGAGCGTTTAACAGATACGCAGTATTTT
length: 17
V: TRBV7-8
size: NA
D: NA
J: TRBJ2-3

CDR3: CASTLTGMGYEQYF
DNA: TGTGCCAGCACCTTGACAGGGATGGGTTACGAGCAGTACTTC
length: 14
V: TRBV7-9
size: NA
D: TRBD1
J: TRBJ2-7

CDR3: CASSETLNTEAFF
DNA: TGTGCCAGCAGTGAAACGTTGAACACTGAAGCTTTCTTT
length: 13
V: TRBV6-1
size: NA
D: NA
J: TRBJ1-1

CDR3: CASSIKDLDTEAFF
DNA: TGTGCCAGTAGTATAAAAGACCTAGACACTGAAGCTTTCTTT
length: 14
V: TRBV19
size: NA
D: NA
J: TRBJ1-1

CDR3: CASKGSANPILNEQFF
DNA: TGTGCCAGCAAGGGAAGCGCGAATCCTATTTTGAATGAGCAGTTCTTC
length: 16
V: TRBV2
size: once
D: NA
J: TRBJ2-1

CDR3: CASSLIGTGGTETQYF
DNA: TGTGCCAGCAGCTTAATCGGGACAGGGGGTACAGAGACCCAGTACTTC
length: 16
V: TRBV7-9
size: NA
D: TRBD1
J: TRBJ2-5

CDR3: CASSVGSAFADTQYF
DNA: TGTGCCAGCAGCGTAGGATCTGCGTTCGCGGATACGCAGTATTTT
length: 15
V: TRBV9
size: NA
D: NA
J: TRBJ2-3

CDR3: CASSLGVNEKLFF
DNA: TGTGCCAGCAGCTTAGGGGTTAATGAAAAACTGTTTTTT
length: 13
V: TRBV7-9
size: NA
D: NA
J: TRBJ1-4

CDR3: CASSPRLEGDGETQYF
DNA: TGTGCCAGCAGCCCCAGACTAGAGGGGGATGGGGAGACCCAGTACTTC
length: 16
V: TRBV28
size: NA
D: NA
J: TRBJ2-5

CDR3: CASRGQGARPQHF
DNA: TGTGCCAGCAGGGGACAGGGCGCAAGGCCCCAGCATTTT
length: 13
V: TRBV28
size: NA
D: TRBD1
J: TRBJ1-5

CDR3: CASSLRQGTYNEQFF
DNA: TGTGCCAGCAGCTTACGACAGGGAACCTACAATGAGCAGTTCTTC
length: 15
V: TRBV7-9
size: NA
D: TRBD1
J: TRBJ2-1

CDR3: CASSSHGYEQYF
DNA: TGTGCCAGCAGTTCCCACGGATACGAGCAGTACTTC
length: 12
V: TRBV28
size: NA
D: NA
J: TRBJ2-7

CDR3: CASSVVWPGGTGELFF
DNA: TGTGCCAGCAGCGTAGTCTGGCCCGGAGGCACCGGGGAGCTGTTTTTT
length: 16
V: TRBV9
size: once
D: NA
J: TRBJ2-2

CDR3: CASSERGSGDEQYF
DNA: TGTGCCAGCTCCGAGCGGGGGTCGGGCGACGAGCAGTACTTC
length: 14
V: TRBV9
size: NA
D: TRBD2
J: TRBJ2-7

CDR3: CASSERGTNTEAFF
DNA: TGTGCCAGCAGTGAGCGGGGAACAAACACTGAAGCTTTCTTT
length: 14
V: TRBV6-1
size: NA
D: NA
J: TRBJ1-1

CDR3: CASIKIQDRGRPYEAFF
DNA: TGTGCCAGCATCAAAATCCAAGACAGGGGCCGCCCCTATGAAGCTTTCTTT
length: 17
V: TRBV7-9
size: NA
D: TRBD1
J: TRBJ1-1

CDR3: CASSPLGPDYNEQFF
DNA: TGTGCCAGCAGTCCCTTGGGGCCCGACTACAATGAGCAGTTCTTC
length: 15
V: TRBV5-4
size: NA
D: NA
J: TRBJ2-1

CDR3: CASSGTGGGGYGYTF
DNA: TGTGCCAGCAGCGGGACAGGGGGCGGCGGCTATGGCTACACCTTC
length: 15
V: TRBV9
size: NA
D: TRBD1
J: TRBJ1-2

CDR3: CASSLFRSGNYGYTF
DNA: TGTGCCAGCAGCTTGTTTAGGTCAGGGAACTATGGCTACACCTTC
length: 15
V: TRBV5-4
size: NA
D: NA
J: TRBJ1-2

CDR3: CASRDRLMNTEAFF
DNA: TGTGCCAGCAGAGACAGATTAATGAACACTGAAGCTTTCTTT
length: 14
V: TRBV2
size: NA
D: NA
J: TRBJ1-1

CDR3: CSAKPGAEQFF
DNA: TGCAGCGCCAAACCGGGAGCTGAGCAGTTCTTC
length: 11
V: TRBV29-1
size: NA
D: NA
J: TRBJ2-1

CDR3: CASSLLGRVTEAFF
DNA: TGTGCCAGCAGCCTCCTCGGCAGGGTCACTGAAGCTTTCTTT
length: 14
V: TRBV6-5
size: NA
D: NA
J: TRBJ1-1

CDR3: CAWSKTGFGYEQYF
DNA: TGTGCCTGGAGTAAAACAGGGTTTGGGTACGAGCAGTACTTC
length: 14
V: TRBV30
size: NA
D: NA
J: TRBJ2-7

CDR3: CASSKVLYGHYEQYF
DNA: TGTGCCAGCAGCAAAGTATTGTACGGACACTACGAGCAGTACTTC
length: 15
V: TRBV21-1
size: NA
D: NA
J: TRBJ2-7

CDR3: CASSSRTGGSGNTIYF
DNA: TGTGCCAGCAGCTCACGGACAGGGGGCTCTGGAAACACCATATATTTT
length: 16
V: TRBV7-9
size: NA
D: TRBD1
J: TRBJ1-3

CDR3: CASSSLDRGIHEQYF
DNA: TGTGCCAGCAGTTCTCTGGACAGGGGTATCCACGAGCAGTACTTC
length: 15
V: TRBV27
size: NA
D: TRBD1
J: TRBJ2-7

CDR3: CASREDPFQETQYF
DNA: TGTGCCAGCAGGGAGGACCCATTCCAAGAGACCCAGTACTTC
length: 14
V: TRBV6-1
size: NA
D: NA
J: TRBJ2-5

CDR3: CASTPSRGKETQYF
DNA: TGTGCCAGCACGCCCTCGAGGGGGAAAGAGACCCAGTACTTC
length: 14
V: TRBV6-6
size: NA
D: NA
J: TRBJ2-5

CDR3: CASSLVIGGDYGYTF
DNA: TGTGCCAGCAGCTTAGTAATTGGGGGCGACTATGGCTACACCTTC
length: 15
V: TRBV7-9
size: few
D: NA
J: TRBJ1-2

CDR3: CASSLGAGAGEQYF
DNA: TGTGCCAGCAGCTTAGGGGCGGGAGCTGGCGAGCAGTACTTC
length: 14
V: TRBV7-8
size: NA
D: TRBD2
J: TRBJ2-7

CDR3: CASSRQGATQYF
DNA: TGTGCCAGCAGCCGACAGGGGGCTACGCAGTATTTT
length: 12
V: TRBV7-9
size: NA
D: TRBD1
J: TRBJ2-3

CDR3: CASSLASGGLSYEQYF
DNA: TGTGCCAGCAGCTTAGCTAGCGGAGGGCTGTCCTACGAGCAGTACTTC
length: 16
V: TRBV7-2
size: NA
D: NA
J: TRBJ2-7

CDR3: CASSPDPDTGTLSYEQYF
DNA: TGTGCCAGCAGTCCCGACCCCGACACGGGAACTCTCTCCTACGAGCAGTACTTC
length: 18
V: TRBV27
size: NA
D: NA
J: TRBJ2-7

CDR3: CASSGRRTATYNEQFF
DNA: TGTGCCAGCAGCGGGAGGAGGACAGCTACCTACAATGAGCAGTTCTTC
length: 16
V: TRBV13
size: NA
D: NA
J: TRBJ2-1

CDR3: CASSFRGGGTEAFF
DNA: TGTGCCAGCAGCTTTAGGGGAGGAGGCACTGAAGCTTTCTTT
length: 14
V: TRBV5-6
size: once
D: NA
J: TRBJ1-1

CDR3: CASSPFGWGNTEAFF
DNA: TGTGCCAGCAGCCCCTTCGGATGGGGGAACACTGAAGCTTTCTTT
length: 15
V: TRBV14
size: few
D: NA
J: TRBJ1-1

CDR3: CASSPLGDEQFF
DNA: TGTGCCAGCTCACCACTAGGGGATGAGCAGTTCTTC
length: 12
V: TRBV18
size: NA
D: NA
J: TRBJ2-1

CDR3: CASSLVWLGSTDTQYF
DNA: TGTGCCAGCAGCCTGGTTTGGCTGGGGAGCACAGATACGCAGTATTTT
length: 16
V: TRBV5-5
size: NA
D: NA
J: TRBJ2-3

CDR3: CASSEYGSYYNEQFF
DNA: TGTGCCAGCAGTGAATATGGCAGCTACTACAATGAGCAGTTCTTC
length: 15
V: TRBV25-1
size: NA
D: NA
J: TRBJ2-1

CDR3: CASGLVPPTGRPNTEAFF
DNA: TGTGCTAGTGGTTTGGTACCCCCCACGGGACGGCCGAACACTGAAGCTTTCTTT
length: 18
V: TRBV12-5
size: NA
D: NA
J: TRBJ1-1

CDR3: CASSQWLIGEREDTGELFF
DNA: TGCGCCAGCAGCCAATGGCTTATTGGGGAGCGGGAGGACACCGGGGAGCTGTTTTTT
length: 19
V: TRBV4-3
size: NA
D: TRBD2
J: TRBJ2-2

CDR3: CASSAGLYNEQFF
DNA: TGTGCCAGCAGTGCGGGACTTTACAATGAGCAGTTCTTC
length: 13
V: TRBV25-1
size: NA
D: NA
J: TRBJ2-1

CDR3: CASSGPRSDTQYF
DNA: TGTGCCAGCAGTGGACCGAGGTCAGATACGCAGTATTTT
length: 13
V: TRBV28
size: NA
D: NA
J: TRBJ2-3

CDR3: CASSPILGNEQFF
DNA: TGTGCCAGCAGCCCTATCTTGGGCAATGAGCAGTTCTTC
length: 13
V: TRBV13
size: NA
D: NA
J: TRBJ2-1

CDR3: CASSSRASGMDTQYF
DNA: TGTGCCAGCAGTTCCAGGGCTAGCGGGATGGATACGCAGTATTTT
length: 15
V: TRBV7-8
size: NA
D: TRBD2
J: TRBJ2-3

CDR3: CASSFELGTEAFF
DNA: TGTGCCAGCAGCTTCGAATTAGGAACTGAAGCTTTCTTT
length: 13
V: TRBV7-6
size: NA
D: NA
J: TRBJ1-1

CDR3: CASRPSQGYEQYF
DNA: TGTGCCAGCAGGCCCTCACAGGGCTACGAGCAGTACTTC
length: 13
V: TRBV28
size: NA
D: NA
J: TRBJ2-7

CDR3: CASSSLTSGGVFYNEQFF
DNA: TGTGCCAGCAGTTCTCTTACCTCAGGGGGGGTTTTTTACAATGAGCAGTTCTTC
length: 18
V: TRBV27
size: NA
D: NA
J: TRBJ2-1

CDR3: CASSVLADANTGELFF
DNA: TGTGCCAGCAGTGTACTAGCGGACGCGAACACCGGGGAGCTGTTTTTT
length: 16
V: TRBV25-1
size: NA
D: TRBD2
J: TRBJ2-2